This T cell receptor beta chain came from a study of CD8 T cells in Susac syndrome. About 0.5 to 1 ug RNA was reverse transcribed with random hexamers. TCRdb redid the calling of the immunoSEQ multiplex PCR reads with MiXCR, one entry per CDR3 protein. Among 150,000 to 160,000 distinct CDR3 sequences listed, roughly 96% were seen once. V lost 1 base and J 2 bases, leaving 8 bases between the germline ends. Germline CDR1 SNHLY, CDR2 FYNNEI. This CDR3 is 14 amino acids long. Sample: CD8+ T cells from PBMCs. This receptor was identified in a human donor with multiple sclerosis. This chain joins TRBV2 and TRBJ2-5; D is unresolved. CDR3 DNA sequence: TGTGCCAGCAGTGAAGAGGTAAAGCAAGAGACCCAGTACTTC. Protein sequence: CASSEEVKQETQYF. Full variable domain (outside the CDR3, taken from reference TRBV2 and TRBJ2-5): EPEVTQTPSHQVTQMGQEVILRCVPISNHLYFYWYRQILGQKVEFLVSFYNNEISEKSEIFDDQFSVERPDGSNFTLKIRSTKLEDSAMYFCASSEEVKQETQYFGPGTRLLVL.